These 21 T cell receptor beta chains originate from one sample sequenced in a study of OX40 agonist ivuxolimab in advanced cancers. The library relied on the immunoSEQ multiplex PCR assay. TCRdb limited this immuneACCESS table to in-frame rearrangements with V and J called. A share of clones is missing; checked studies link under half to unresolved V genes, and the rest is unexplained. The sample has about 79,000 clones on record, around 92% of them singletons. The ten most abundant clones make up approximately 0.56% of the sample. The source was CD4+ or CD8+ T cells sorted from blood, collected in a trial of the OX40 agonist ivuxolimab. The receptors were sampled from an adult with an advanced solid tumor such as melanoma, head and neck, liver or kidney cancer.

This rearrangement joins TRBV5-4 to TRBJ2-3, with unresolved D. V lost 4 bases to trimming and J lost 6 bases, with 6 bases between them. CDR3 length: 11 residues. Germline V lookup: CDR1 SGHNT, CDR2 YYREEE (reference sequence). The CDR3 DNA reads as TGTGCCAGCAGCCGCCACGATACGCAGTATTTT. Protein product: CASSRHDTQYF.

V and J are TRBV28 and TRBJ2-1, with 8 bases fitting TRBD2. CDR3 length: 14 residues. V shed 2 bases and J 10 bases; nucleotides not matched to a gene: 7. Germline CDR1 is MDHEN and CDR2 is SYDVKM. The CDR3 DNA is TGTGCCAGCAGTTTAGAGGGCGGGAGGCCGGAGCAGTTCTTC. Amino acid sequence: CASSLEGGRPEQFF.

The rearrangement joins TRBV6-5 to TRBJ2-1; perhaps TRBD2 as D (5 bases). Deletions cut 6 bases from V and 8 bases from J, with 14 bases between. CDR1 MNHEY and CDR2 SVGAGI come from the germline V gene. The CDR3 loop spans 13 amino acids. The CDR3 loop is CASRRWERDEQFF. The CDR3 nucleotides read TGTGCCAGCAGGCGGTGGGAGCGCGATGAGCAGTTCTTC.

This chain uses TRBV30 with TRBJ2-2; 7 positions agree with TRBD2. After removal of 0 bases from V and 6 bases from J, the junction contained 4 bases not matched to a gene. There are 14 residues in the CDR3. Germline V gives CDR1 GTSNPN, CDR2 SVGIG (reference sequence). The CDR3 coding sequence is TGTGCCTGGAGTGTAGGACTAGAGGCCGGGGAGCTGTTTTTT. Translating gives CAWSVGLEAGELFF.

The chain is built from TRBV7-2 and TRBJ2-3, with no clear D. The germline V gene has CDR1 SGHTA and CDR2 FQGNSA. The CDR3 is made up of 12 amino acids. The germline V and J ends were trimmed by 2 bases and 9 bases, with 9 bases remaining between them. In DNA, the CDR3 is TGTGCCAGCAGCTTAATCCAGAGCACGCAGTATTTT. It codes for CASSLIQSTQYF.

The V and J genes are TRBV5-1 and TRBJ1-1, with TRBD1 matching 7 bases. CDR3 length: 15 residues. J gave up 5 bases and V 0 bases, and 7 bases lay outside the gene matches. Germline V gives CDR1 SGHRS, CDR2 YFSETQ. CDR3 sequence (DNA): TGCGCCAGCAGCTTGGAGATGACAGGGCCGACTGAAGCTTTCTTT. It specifies CASSLEMTGPTEAFF.

The rearrangement joins TRBV7-3 to TRBJ2-5; 8 bases are a match to TRBD2. The CDR3 contains 14 residues. Per germline, CDR1 SGHTA and CDR2 FQGTGA. V lost 6 bases and J lost 5; bases outside the gene matches: 8. The chain's CDR3 is CASSPGLAGETQYF. The CDR3 DNA is TGTGCCAGCAGTCCTGGACTAGCTGGTGAGACCCAGTACTTC.

The genes are TRBV5-6 and TRBJ2-3; D unclear. Trimming took 4 bases from V and 4 from J, leaving 19 bases between them. From germline, CDR1 is SGHDT and CDR2 YYEEEE. The CDR3 sequence is 16 residues long. CDR3 sequence (DNA): TGTGCCAGCAGCCCCGAAATCGCACAGAGCCCAGATACGCAGTATTTT. Translation: CASSPEIAQSPDTQYF. Complete variable domain (other parts from reference TRBV5-6 and TRBJ2-3): DAGVTQSPTHLIKTRGQQVTLRCSPKSGHDTVSWYQQALGQGPQFIFQYYEEEERQRGNFPDRFSGHQFPNYSSELNVNALLLGDSALYLCASSPEIAQSPDTQYFGPGTRLTVL.

This chain connects TRBV5-1 to TRBJ1-5; D not resolved. Germline V gives CDR1 SGHRS, CDR2 YFSETQ. The CDR3 extends over 15 amino acids. With 2 bases removed from V and 0 bases from J, the gap between germline ends came to 9 bases. The CDR3 is CASSFGINSNQPQHF. The CDR3 nucleotides read TGCGCCAGCAGCTTCGGCATTAATAGCAATCAGCCCCAGCATTTT.

The chain uses TRBV7-9 and TRBJ1-4, with a tentative D call TRBD1 (5 bases). The CDR3 is 14 residues long. The germline gives CDR1 SEHNR, CDR2 FQNEAQ (reference sequence). Between the trimmed V and J ends, which lost 5 bases and 3 bases, there was a span of 10 bases. The DNA of the CDR3 is TGTGCCAGCAGCCTGGGACCGCCTAATGAAAAACTGTTTTTT. Its protein is CASSLGPPNEKLFF.

This clone was seen once. The V and J genes are TRBV4-2 and TRBJ2-7; D perhaps matches TRBD1 (5 bases). Germline V gives CDR1 LGHNA, CDR2 YNFKEQ. V shed 0 bases and J shed 7 bases, with 10 bases lying between them. This CDR3 has 13 amino acids. CDR3 bases: TGTGCCAGCAGCCAAGACCACTACAGGGAGCAGTACTTC. It codes for CASSQDHYREQYF.

J is TRBJ1-1 and V is TRBV11-1; no clear D gene. CDR3 length: 14 amino acids. Trimming pared 1 base from V and 0 bases from J, leaving 6 bases between. The germline V gene has CDR1 SGHAT and CDR2 FQDESV (reference sequence). The CDR3 spells CASSLGTLNTEAFF. The DNA for the CDR3 is TGTGCCAGCAGCTTAGGTACATTGAACACTGAAGCTTTCTTT.

The J gene is TRBJ2-7, the V gene TRBV5-1; D is perhaps TRBD1 (5 bases). The CDR3 is 15 amino acids. Germline V gene sequence: CDR1 SGHRS, CDR2 YFSETQ. V was shortened by 0 bases and J by 1 base, with 11 bases between the two germline ends. The CDR3 spells CASSLVAGPSYEQYF. In nucleotides, the CDR3 is TGCGCCAGCAGCTTGGTGGCAGGGCCGTCCTACGAGCAGTACTTC.

This chain connects TRBV7-2 to TRBJ2-7; 7 bases are shared with TRBD2. With V trimmed by 5 bases and J by 2 bases, 6 bases remained unmatched. This CDR3 contains 14 residues. Per germline, CDR1 SGHTA and CDR2 FQGNSA. The CDR3: CASSPRGGAYEQYF. CDR3 nucleotide sequence: TGTGCCAGCAGCCCCCGGGGAGGGGCCTACGAGCAGTACTTC.

The chain combines TRBV28 with TRBJ1-2; D is unresolved. CDR1 is MDHEN and CDR2 is SYDVKM in the germline V gene. The CDR3 consists of 14 residues. Trimming shortened V by 3 bases and J by 4 bases, and 12 bases separated the two germline ends. CDR3 sequence (DNA): TGTGCCAGCAGTTTGGGGAGGCAGTCCTATGGCTACACCTTC. Amino acid sequence: CASSLGRQSYGYTF.

The rearrangement joins TRBV2 to TRBJ2-7; a weak D match, TRBD2 (6 bases). The germline CDR1 and CDR2 sequences are SNHLY and FYNNEI. The CDR3 runs 14 residues. Trimming removed 7 bases from V and 3 bases from J, with 16 bases in between. CDR3 sequence (DNA): TGTGCCAGCACTTTCCGGCAGGGACTCTACGAGCAGTACTTC. This translates into CASTFRQGLYEQYF.

This clone was detected only once. CDR3 loop: CASSFPGGHEQFF. Written as DNA, the CDR3 is TGTGCCAGCAGCTTCCCGGGGGGACATGAGCAGTTCTTC. This chain connects TRBV7-3 to TRBJ2-1; 7 bases align to TRBD2. The CDR3 has 13 amino acids. Unmatched junction bases numbered 4, after V lost 3 bases and J lost 8 bases. The germline V gene has CDR1 SGHTA and CDR2 FQGTGA.

V usage is TRBV7-2 and J usage is TRBJ1-4; tentative D call: TRBD1 (5 bases). CDR1 and CDR2 (germline): SGHTA, FQGNSA. The CDR3 has 14 residues. V shed 7 bases and J shed 3 bases, with 12 bases lying between them. CDR3 in DNA: TGTGCCAGCACCCTCGGGGCGGCTAATGAAAAACTGTTTTTT. It encodes CASTLGAANEKLFF.

CDR3 loop: CASSYGENYEQYF. The DNA for the CDR3 is TGTGCCAGCAGTTATGGTGAGAACTACGAGCAGTACTTC. This chain joins TRBV6-5 and TRBJ2-7; D is unresolved. The V gene lost 3 bases and the J gene lost 3 bases, with 9 bases spanning the gap. CDR1 and CDR2 from the germline V gene are MNHEY and SVGAGI. The CDR3 sequence is 13 residues long.

The chain links TRBV9 to TRBJ2-3, with D unclear. CDR1 SGDLS and CDR2 YYNGEE come from the germline V gene. The ends were cut back, 0 bases at V and 9 bases at J, with 8 bases in the middle. This CDR3 comprises 12 residues. This chain's CDR3 is CASSVGEYTQYF. The CDR3 nucleotides are TGTGCCAGCAGCGTAGGAGAGTACACGCAGTATTTT.

V and J are TRBV7-3 and TRBJ2-2; D is unresolved. Trimming cost V 3 bases and J 1 base, with 12 bases left between them. Per germline, CDR1 SGHTA and CDR2 FQGTGA. The CDR3 totals 16 residues. In DNA, the CDR3 is TGTGCCAGCAGCTTCTCACCCCAGTTGAACACCGGGGAGCTGTTTTTT. Protein sequence: CASSFSPQLNTGELFF.